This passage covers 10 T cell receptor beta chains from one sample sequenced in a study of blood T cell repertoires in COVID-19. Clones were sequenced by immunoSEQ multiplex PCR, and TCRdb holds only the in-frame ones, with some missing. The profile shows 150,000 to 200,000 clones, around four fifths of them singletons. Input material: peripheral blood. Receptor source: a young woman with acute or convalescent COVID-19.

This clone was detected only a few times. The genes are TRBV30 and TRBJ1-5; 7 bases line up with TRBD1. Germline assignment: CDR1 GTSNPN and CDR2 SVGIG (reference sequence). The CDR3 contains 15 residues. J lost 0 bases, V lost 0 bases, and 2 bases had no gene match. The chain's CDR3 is CAWSVAGGSNQPQHF. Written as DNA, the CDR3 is TGTGCCTGGAGTGTGGCAGGGGGTAGCAATCAGCCCCAGCATTTT.

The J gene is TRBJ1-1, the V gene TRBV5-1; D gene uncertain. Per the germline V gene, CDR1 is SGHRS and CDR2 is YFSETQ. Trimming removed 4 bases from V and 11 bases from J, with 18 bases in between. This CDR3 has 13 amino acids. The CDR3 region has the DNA TGCGCCAGCAGCCAAGGGAGCAAAGGGATCGCTTTCTTT. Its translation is CASSQGSKGIAFF.

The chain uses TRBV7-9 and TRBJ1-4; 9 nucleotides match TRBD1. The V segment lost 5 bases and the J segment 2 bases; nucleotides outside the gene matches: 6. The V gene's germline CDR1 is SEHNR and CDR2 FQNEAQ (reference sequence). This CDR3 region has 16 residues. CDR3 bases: TGTGCCAGCAGCCCTGGGACAGGGTTGACTAATGAAAAACTGTTTTTT. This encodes CASSPGTGLTNEKLFF.

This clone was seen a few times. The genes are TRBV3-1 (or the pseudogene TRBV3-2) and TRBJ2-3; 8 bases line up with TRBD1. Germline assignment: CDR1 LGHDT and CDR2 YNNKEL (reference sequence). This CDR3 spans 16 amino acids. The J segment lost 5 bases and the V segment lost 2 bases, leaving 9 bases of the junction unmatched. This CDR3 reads CASSQPTGVTGDTQYF. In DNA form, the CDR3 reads TGTGCCAGCAGCCAACCGACAGGGGTCACAGGAGATACGCAGTATTTT.

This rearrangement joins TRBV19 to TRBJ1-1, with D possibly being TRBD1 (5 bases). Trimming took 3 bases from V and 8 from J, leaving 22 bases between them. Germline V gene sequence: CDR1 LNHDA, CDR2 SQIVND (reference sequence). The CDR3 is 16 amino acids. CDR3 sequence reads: CASSIGGDGGGLEAFF. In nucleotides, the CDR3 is TGTGCCAGTAGTATCGGCGGGGACGGCGGAGGCTTAGAAGCTTTCTTT.

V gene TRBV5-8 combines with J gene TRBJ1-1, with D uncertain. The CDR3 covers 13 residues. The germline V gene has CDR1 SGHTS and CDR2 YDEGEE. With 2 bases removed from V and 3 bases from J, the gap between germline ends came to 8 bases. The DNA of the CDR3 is TGTGCCAGCAGCTTTGGACTTGACACTGAAGCTTTCTTT. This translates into CASSFGLDTEAFF.

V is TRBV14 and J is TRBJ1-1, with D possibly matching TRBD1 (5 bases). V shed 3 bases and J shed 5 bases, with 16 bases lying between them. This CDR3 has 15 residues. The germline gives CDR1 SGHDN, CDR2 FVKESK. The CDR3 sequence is CASSQKARGITEAFF. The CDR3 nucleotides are TGTGCCAGCAGCCAGAAAGCAAGGGGAATTACTGAAGCTTTCTTT.

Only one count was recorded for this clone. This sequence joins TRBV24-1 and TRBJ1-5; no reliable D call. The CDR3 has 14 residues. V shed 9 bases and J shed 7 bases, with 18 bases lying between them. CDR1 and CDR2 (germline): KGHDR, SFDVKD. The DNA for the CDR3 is TGTGCCACCTCGGTGACTGACTTTGGACAGCCCCAGCATTTT. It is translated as CATSVTDFGQPQHF.

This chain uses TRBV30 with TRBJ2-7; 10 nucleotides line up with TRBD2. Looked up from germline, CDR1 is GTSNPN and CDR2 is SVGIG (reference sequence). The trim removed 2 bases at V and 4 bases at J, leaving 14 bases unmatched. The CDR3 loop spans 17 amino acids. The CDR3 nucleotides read TGTGCCTGGAGTAAGGGTTCCAGCGGGGGGGCAACGTACGAGCAGTACTTC. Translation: CAWSKGSSGGATYEQYF. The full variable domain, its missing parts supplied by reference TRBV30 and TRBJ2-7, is SQTIHQWPATLVQPVGSPLSLECTVEGTSNPNLYWYRQAAGRGLQLLFYSVGIGQISSEVPQNLSASRPQDRQFILSSKKLLLSDSGFYLCAWSKGSSGGATYEQYFGPGTRLTVT.

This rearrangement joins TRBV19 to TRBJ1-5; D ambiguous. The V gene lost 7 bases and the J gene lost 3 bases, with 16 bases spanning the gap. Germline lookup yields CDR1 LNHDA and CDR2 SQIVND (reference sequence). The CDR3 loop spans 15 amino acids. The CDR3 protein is CASTRRGENNQPQHF. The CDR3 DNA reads TGTGCCAGTACCCGAAGAGGAGAAAACAATCAGCCCCAGCATTTT.